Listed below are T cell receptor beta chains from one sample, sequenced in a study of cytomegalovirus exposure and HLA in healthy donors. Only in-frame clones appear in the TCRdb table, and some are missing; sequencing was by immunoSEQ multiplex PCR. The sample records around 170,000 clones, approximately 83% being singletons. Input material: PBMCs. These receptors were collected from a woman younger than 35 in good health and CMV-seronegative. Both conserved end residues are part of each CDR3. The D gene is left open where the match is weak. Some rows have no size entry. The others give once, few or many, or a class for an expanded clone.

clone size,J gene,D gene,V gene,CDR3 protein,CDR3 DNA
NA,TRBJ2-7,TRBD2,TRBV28,CASRRTSGGSYEQYF,TGTGCCAGCAGACGGACTAGCGGGGGCTCCTACGAGCAGTACTTC
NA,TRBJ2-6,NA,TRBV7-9,CASSPPGSGANVLTF,TGTGCCAGCAGCCCTCCCGGCTCTGGGGCCAACGTCCTGACTTTC
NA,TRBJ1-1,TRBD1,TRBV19,CASPPADRVGTEAFF,TGTGCCAGCCCACCCGCTGACAGGGTGGGTACTGAAGCTTTCTTT
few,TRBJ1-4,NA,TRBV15,CATSSSIEAAINEKLFF,TGTGCCACCAGCTCGTCGATAGAGGCAGCTATAAATGAAAAACTGTTTTTT
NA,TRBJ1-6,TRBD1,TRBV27,CASSPTRQGNSPLHF,TGTGCCAGCAGCCCAACCCGACAGGGGAATTCACCCCTCCACTTT
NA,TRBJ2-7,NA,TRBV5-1,CASSLAGAAYEQYF,TGCGCCAGCAGCTTGGCAGGGGCAGCCTACGAGCAGTACTTC
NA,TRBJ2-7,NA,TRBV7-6,CASSLGGGSSGYEQYF,TGTGCCAGCAGCTTAGGGGGTGGCTCCAGCGGCTACGAGCAGTACTTC
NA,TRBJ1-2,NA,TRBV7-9,CASSLPTEAYGYTF,TGTGCCAGCAGCCTCCCGACGGAAGCGTATGGCTACACCTTC
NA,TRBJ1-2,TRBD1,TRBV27,CASRITGGANYGYTF,TGTGCCAGCAGAATTACAGGGGGGGCTAACTATGGCTACACCTTC
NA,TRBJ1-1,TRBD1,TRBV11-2,CASSSIRQGGVNTEAFF,TGTGCCAGCAGCTCGATCCGACAGGGCGGAGTGAACACTGAAGCTTTCTTT
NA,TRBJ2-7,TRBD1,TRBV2,CASSVSQGAGEQYF,TGTGCCAGCAGTGTTTCACAGGGGGCGGGAGAGCAGTACTTC
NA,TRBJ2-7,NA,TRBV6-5,CASSGGTAGSYEQYF,TGTGCCAGCAGTGGAGGGACAGCTGGCTCCTACGAGCAGTACTTC
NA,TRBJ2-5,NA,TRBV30,CAWSVRWETQYF,TGTGCCTGGAGTGTACGGTGGGAGACCCAGTACTTC
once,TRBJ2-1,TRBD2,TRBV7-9,CASSHWTSGGPDSYNEQFF,TGTGCCAGCAGCCACTGGACTAGCGGGGGGCCCGACTCCTACAATGAGCAGTTCTTC
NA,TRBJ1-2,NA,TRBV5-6,CASSLGQTSGYTF,TGTGCCAGCAGCCTAGGACAGACTTCAGGCTACACCTTC
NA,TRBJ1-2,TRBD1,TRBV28,CASRYSGGEGYDYTF,TGTGCCAGCAGATACTCAGGGGGCGAGGGATATGACTACACCTTC
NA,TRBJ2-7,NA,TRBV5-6,CASRFSGSSYEQYF,TGTGCCAGCAGATTCAGTGGGAGCTCCTACGAGCAGTACTTC
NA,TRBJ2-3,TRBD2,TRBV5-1,CASSPGLAGARTDTQYF,TGCGCCAGCAGCCCAGGACTAGCGGGGGCCCGCACAGATACGCAGTATTTT
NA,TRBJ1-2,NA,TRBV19,CASSLHLTGYNGYTF,TGTGCCAGTAGTCTACACCTCACAGGGTATAATGGCTACACCTTC
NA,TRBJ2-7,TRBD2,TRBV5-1,CASSWGSGANYEQYF,TGCGCCAGCAGCTGGGGTAGCGGGGCCAACTACGAGCAGTACTTC
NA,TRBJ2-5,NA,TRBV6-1,CASSEPRYF,TGTGCCAGCAGTGAACCCCGTTACTTC